Each of the 12 T cell receptor beta chains below was sequenced from the same sample in a study of post-analysis software for immune sequencing data. Study outcomes and limitations: There were a few TRBV segments more frequent in patients than controls, and TRBV5-6, TRBV5-1 and TRBV20-1 were among them.

The TCR beta cDNA libraries contained unique molecular identifiers. TCRdb itself ran the PCR reads through MiXCR, one entry per CDR3 protein. The sample lists about 400,000 distinct CDR3 sequences; 30% to 45% were seen once. These receptors are not linked to any known antigen. The source material was blood. These receptors all stem from a girl between 10 and 17 years old with multiple sclerosis.

This clonotype was seen repeatedly, ten times or more. This chain links TRBV4-1 with TRBJ2-3; 15 bases are shared with TRBD2. This CDR3 region has 19 residues. In germline, CDR1 is MGHRA, CDR2 YSYEKL. Germline trimming cut 5 bases from V and 5 bases from J; bases unmatched to any gene: 14. CDR3 DNA: TGCGCCAGCAGCTCTCCAGGACTAGCGGGGGGGCCATCAAGAGATACGCAGTATTTT. Protein: CASSSPGLAGGPSRDTQYF.

This clonotype turned up a few times. This rearrangement joins TRBV9 to TRBJ2-1; possibly TRBD2 for D (6 bases). The ends were cut back, 2 bases at V and 2 bases at J, with 11 bases in the middle. CDR1 and CDR2 (germline): SGDLS, YYNGEE. This CDR3 is built from 15 residues. CDR3 nucleotide sequence: TGTGCCAGCAGCGTCTCGGGACTCACCTACAATGAGCAGTTCTTC. Translated, it gives CASSVSGLTYNEQFF. Supplemented by reference TRBV9 and TRBJ2-1, the full variable domain reads DSGVTQTPKHLITATGQRVTLRCSPRSGDLSVYWYQQSLDQGLQFLIQYYNGEERAKGNILERFSAQQFPDLHSELNLSSLELGDSALYFCASSVSGLTYNEQFFGPGTRLTVL.

This clonotype appeared many times. The gene calls are TRBV20-1 and TRBJ2-5; no firm D call. V was cut by 8 bases and J by 5 bases, with 9 bases left in between. Germline lookup yields CDR1 DFQATT and CDR2 SNEGSKA (reference sequence). The CDR3 covers 10 residues. The CDR3 protein is CSCQGETQYF. The CDR3 bases are TGCAGTTGCCAAGGGGAGACCCAGTACTTC.

The chain is built from TRBV12-3 or TRBV12-4 and TRBJ2-7; D unclear. V dropped 1 base and J dropped 6 bases, with 13 bases sitting between them. The CDR3 contains 14 residues. The CDR3 loop reads CASSLGLGSREQYF. For the CDR3, the DNA is TGTGCCAGCAGTTTAGGGTTAGGGTCTCGCGAGCAGTACTTC.

The chain employs TRBV7-6 and TRBJ2-1; possible D gene TRBD1, 5 bases. In germline, CDR1 is SGHVS, CDR2 FNYEAQ. Trimming stripped 5 bases from V and 5 bases from J, with 7 bases between. The CDR3 spans 12 residues. CDR3 protein: CASSRQHNEQFF. CDR3 sequence (DNA): TGTGCCAGCAGCCGACAGCACAATGAGCAGTTCTTC. The full variable domain, with the rest looked up from reference TRBV7-6 and TRBJ2-1, is GAGVSQSPRYKVTKRGQDVALRCDPISGHVSLYWYRQALGQGPEFLTYFNYEAQQDKSGLPNDRFSAERPEGSISTLTIQRTEQRDSAMYRCASSRQHNEQFFGPGTRLTVL.

This clonotype occurred a few times. V and J are TRBV6-5 and TRBJ1-2; 9 bases match TRBD1. CDR3 length equals 13 residues. Losses at the gene ends were 2 bases for V and 8 bases for J; bases not matched to a gene: 3. The V gene's germline CDR1 is MNHEY and CDR2 SVGAGI. CDR3 sequence reads: CASSYGTGSGYTF. CDR3 DNA sequence: TGTGCCAGCAGTTACGGGACAGGGTCCGGCTACACCTTC.

This clonotype has a handful of counts. This sequence joins TRBV5-1 and TRBJ2-3, with D perhaps assigned TRBD1 or TRBD2 (5 bases each). Germline V lookup: CDR1 SGHRS, CDR2 YFSETQ. This CDR3 spans 17 amino acids. The V gene lost 2 bases and the J gene lost 2 bases, with 18 bases spanning the gap. This CDR3 is CASSFDDPGRNTDTQYF. The CDR3, as DNA: TGCGCCAGCAGCTTTGACGATCCGGGACGGAACACAGATACGCAGTATTTT.

The chain uses TRBV7-9 and TRBJ2-5, with 7 bases fitting TRBD2. The ends lost 5 bases at V and 1 base at J; junction bases unmatched: 4. There are 14 residues in the CDR3. Per the germline V gene, CDR1 is SEHNR and CDR2 is FQNEAQ (reference sequence). In DNA form, the CDR3 reads TGTGCCAGCAGCGCCCGGGGGGTCCAAGAGACCCAGTACTTC. Protein: CASSARGVQETQYF. Variable domain in full (rest from reference TRBV7-9 and TRBJ2-5): DTGVSQNPRHKITKRGQNVTFRCDPISEHNRLYWYRQTLGQGPEFLTYFQNEAQLEKSRLLSDRFSAERPKGSFSTLEIQRTEQGDSAMYLCASSARGVQETQYFGPGTRLLVL.

As DNA, the CDR3 is TGCGCCAGCAGCTCGGCCGGGACACTATACAATGAGCAGTTCTTC. Translating it yields CASSSAGTLYNEQFF. The chain joins TRBV5-1 to TRBJ2-1; perhaps TRBD1 as D (6 bases). The CDR3 has 15 residues. With 3 bases removed from V and 4 bases from J, the gap between germline ends came to 14 bases. Germline V gene sequence: CDR1 SGHRS, CDR2 YFSETQ.

The CDR3 DNA reads TGTGCCTCTTCGTTTGAAGCTTTCTTT. Amino acid sequence: CASSFEAFF. V and J are TRBV11-2 and TRBJ1-1; D unresolved. CDR1 is SGHAT, CDR2 FQNNGV, per germline. The CDR3 is made up of 9 amino acids. Trimming took off 11 bases at V and 7 bases at J, with 8 bases between the two ends.

This clonotype appeared a few times. The J gene is TRBJ1-1, the V gene TRBV11-2; D is perhaps TRBD1 (5 bases). The CDR3 runs to 15 residues. The V end lost 7 bases, the J end lost 1 base, and 16 bases lay between the germline ends. Germline CDR1 is SGHAT and CDR2 is FQNNGV. The CDR3 loop reads CASKTPRGQNTEAFF. The CDR3, as DNA: TGTGCCAGCAAGACTCCGAGGGGTCAGAACACTGAAGCTTTCTTT.

The chain employs TRBV11-2 and TRBJ2-4; tentative D call: TRBD2 (6 bases). CDR3 size: 15 residues. V was shortened by 5 bases and J by 6 bases, with 17 bases between the two germline ends. CDR1 SGHAT and CDR2 FQNNGV come from the germline V gene. CDR3 sequence reads: CASSPSPGDLNIQYF. CDR3 nucleotide sequence: TGTGCCAGCAGCCCCTCCCCGGGGGATCTAAACATTCAGTACTTC.